Presented here are 10 T cell receptor beta chains from one specimen sequenced in a study of CD8 T cells in Susac syndrome. The authors reverse transcribed roughly 0.5 to 1 ug RNA with random hexamers. MiXCR was run by TCRdb on the immunoSEQ multiplex PCR reads, yielding one entry per CDR3 protein. The sample lists about 440,000 distinct CDR3 sequences; around 85% were seen once. What was sequenced was CD8+ T cells from PBMCs. The receptors come from a human donor with multiple sclerosis.

J is TRBJ2-2 and V is TRBV12-3 or TRBV12-4; tentatively, D is TRBD2 (5 bases). This CDR3 has 16 amino acids. Between the trimmed V and J ends, which lost 8 bases and 0 bases, there was a span of 16 bases. For the CDR3, the DNA is TGTGCCAGCCCTACCGACCGGGGAGCGAACACCGGGGAGCTGTTTTTT. It encodes CASPTDRGANTGELFF.

The rearrangement links TRBV6-5 to TRBJ2-1; D is perhaps TRBD2 (5 bases). The germline gives CDR1 MNHEY, CDR2 SVGAGI. CDR3 size: 15 residues. Trimming shortened V by 4 bases and J by 0 bases, and 10 bases separated the two germline ends. The CDR3 bases are TGTGCCAGCAGTTCCGAGCGGAGCTCCTACAATGAGCAGTTCTTC. This encodes CASSSERSSYNEQFF.

This clonotype was seen only once. The V call is TRBV28, the J call TRBJ2-6; D is tentatively TRBD1 or TRBD2 (5 bases each). Germline V CDR1 and CDR2: MDHEN, SYDVKM. Between the trimmed V and J ends, which lost 5 bases and 0 bases, there was a span of 17 bases. This CDR3 is built from 18 residues. CDR3 DNA: TGTGCCAGCAGTCCCCTCCGGGACCTCGGCTCTGGGGCCAACGTCCTGACTTTC. Translated: CASSPLRDLGSGANVLTF.

The chain employs TRBV10-3 and TRBJ1-6; TRBD1 matches at 8 bases. Germline CDR1 is ENHRY and CDR2 is SYGVKD. V gave up 2 bases and J gave up 6 bases; unmatched junction bases: 3. The CDR3 has 15 residues. CDR3 region: CAISEPGQGNSPLHF. The CDR3 nucleotides read TGTGCCATCAGTGAGCCAGGACAGGGTAATTCACCCCTCCACTTT.

The chain employs TRBV28 and TRBJ1-5; D uncertain. Germline lookup yields CDR1 MDHEN and CDR2 SYDVKM. Trimming shortened V by 3 bases and J by 3 bases, and 9 bases separated the two germline ends. The length of the CDR3 is 14 residues. Here the CDR3 reads CASSLASVNQPQHF. CDR3 in DNA: TGTGCCAGCAGTTTGGCTAGCGTCAATCAGCCCCAGCATTTT. Using reference TRBV28 and TRBJ1-5 for the parts outside the CDR3, the full variable domain is DVKVTQSSRYLVKRTGEKVFLECVQDMDHENMFWYRQDPGLGLRLIYFSYDVKMKEKGDIPEGYSVSREKKERFSLILESASTNQTSMYLCASSLASVNQPQHFGDGTRLSIL.

This rearrangement joins TRBV4-1 to TRBJ2-1, with D perhaps TRBD1 (6 bases). This CDR3 has 16 residues. The V end was cut by 0 bases, the J end by 4 bases, with 13 bases between. Germline V gene lookup returns CDR1 MGHRA and CDR2 YSYEKL. This CDR3 reads CASSQDMAGAYNEQFF. CDR3 in DNA: TGCGCCAGCAGCCAAGATATGGCAGGGGCTTACAATGAGCAGTTCTTC.

This clonotype was found once. This sequence joins TRBV27 and TRBJ2-5, with 7 bases fitting TRBD2. CDR1 and CDR2 from the germline V gene are MNHEY and SMNVEV (reference sequence). This CDR3 has 14 residues. V was pared by 4 bases and J by 5 bases, with 7 bases of the junction left unmatched. This CDR3 reads CASSSLAARETQYF. CDR3 nucleotides: TGTGCCAGCAGTTCCCTAGCGGCCCGGGAGACCCAGTACTTC.

V gene TRBV9 combines with J gene TRBJ1-1; D not certain. The CDR3 length is 14 residues. Trimming took 0 bases from V and 2 from J, leaving 8 bases between them. Per the germline V gene, CDR1 is SGDLS and CDR2 is YYNGEE. The CDR3 nucleotides are TGTGCCAGCAGCGTAGACGGGGAAAACACTGAAGCTTTCTTT. This encodes CASSVDGENTEAFF.

The CDR3 region is CSAAGQGGTGELFF. CDR3 coding DNA: TGCAGTGCGGCGGGACAGGGAGGCACCGGGGAGCTGTTTTTT. The gene calls are TRBV20-1 and TRBJ2-2, with 9 bases lining up with TRBD1. The CDR3 length is 14 residues. Germline V gene sequence: CDR1 DFQATT, CDR2 SNEGSKA (reference sequence). J lost 4 bases, V lost 6 bases, and 6 bases had no gene match.

The chain employs TRBV7-2 and TRBJ2-7; D remains ambiguous. The CDR3 spans 14 residues. From germline, CDR1 is SGHTA and CDR2 FQGNSA. Trimming took 5 bases from V and 0 from J, leaving 11 bases between them. The CDR3 here is CASSGDGFSYEQYF. CDR3 nucleotide sequence: TGTGCCAGCAGCGGGGATGGGTTCTCCTACGAGCAGTACTTC.